Listed here are 2 T cell receptor beta chains from one sample, sequenced in a study of regulatory and conventional T cells in RAG deficiency (dated by TCRdb to the late 2010s). The library was produced with the immunoSEQ multiplex PCR assay. TCRdb took this table from immuneACCESS and kept in-frame rearrangements with V and J called. Such tables lack part of the clones; where checked against another copy, unresolved V genes explain under half of the gap, and the rest is unexplained. This sample comprises some 21,000 clones, around 96% of them detected only once. Jointly, the top ten make up roughly 1.3% of the sample. Before genomic DNA extraction, conventional CD4+ T cells were purified from blood as CD25-low CD127-high cells. This same sample was also part of a study on regulatory T cells. The second paper states: The multiplex PCR relied on 52 forward TRBV primers and 13 reverse TRBJ primers, and amplification bias was corrected through assay-based and computational methods.

The material sequenced was CD25- CD4+ T cells sorted from blood. The source of these receptors is a human donor in good health.

V gene TRBV6-1 combines with J gene TRBJ1-6, with 8 bases matching TRBD1. V lost 4 bases to trimming and J lost 8 bases; unmatched junction nucleotides: 4. Germline CDR1 and CDR2: MNHNS and SASEGT. This CDR3 spans 14 amino acids. CDR3 nucleotides: TGTGCCAGCAGTGTGGGACAGGATCATTCACCCCTCCACTTT. It codes for CASSVGQDHSPLHF.

The V and J genes are TRBV5-1 and TRBJ2-2; 9 nucleotides agree with TRBD2. This CDR3 contains 16 residues. CDR1 is SGHRS and CDR2 is YFSETQ in the germline V gene. V was pared by 6 bases and J by 5 bases, with 11 bases of the junction left unmatched. Written as DNA, the CDR3 is TGCGCCAGCACGACTGGCGGGGGGGCCAAGACCGGGGAGCTGTTTTTT. This gives the protein CASTTGGGAKTGELFF.